The entry below gives a single T cell receptor (beta chain) sequence along with its context. The V and J ends lost 7 bases and 4 bases, in that order; junction bases with no gene match: 4. Looked up from germline, CDR1 is LNHDA and CDR2 is SQIVND (reference sequence). The CDR3 has 14 amino acids. As originally analysed: How many nucleated cells were present was estimated from reference gene primer amplification. TCRdb's table, derived via immunoSEQ multiplex PCR, lists solely in-frame clones and lacks some. V and J calls and clone size follow that table, whereas D and trimming were derived from the DNA. Among approximately 23,000 clones, roughly 88% were seen once, and the ten largest hold 2.7%. This sample is part of a study of blood T cell repertoires in COVID-19. Study background: Researchers got acute and convalescent COVID-19 samples from the United States, Italy and Spain. The analysed material was cDNA or gDNA that came from T cells, B-cell-depleted T cells, or PBMCs.

The specimen was peripheral blood. The rearrangement joins TRBV19 to TRBJ1-6; the match to TRBD1 covers 7 bases. The origin of this receptor is an older man with acute or convalescent COVID-19. The CDR3 reads CASTPGQYNSPLHF. In DNA, the CDR3 is TGTGCCAGTACCCCGGGACAGTATAATTCACCCCTCCACTTT.